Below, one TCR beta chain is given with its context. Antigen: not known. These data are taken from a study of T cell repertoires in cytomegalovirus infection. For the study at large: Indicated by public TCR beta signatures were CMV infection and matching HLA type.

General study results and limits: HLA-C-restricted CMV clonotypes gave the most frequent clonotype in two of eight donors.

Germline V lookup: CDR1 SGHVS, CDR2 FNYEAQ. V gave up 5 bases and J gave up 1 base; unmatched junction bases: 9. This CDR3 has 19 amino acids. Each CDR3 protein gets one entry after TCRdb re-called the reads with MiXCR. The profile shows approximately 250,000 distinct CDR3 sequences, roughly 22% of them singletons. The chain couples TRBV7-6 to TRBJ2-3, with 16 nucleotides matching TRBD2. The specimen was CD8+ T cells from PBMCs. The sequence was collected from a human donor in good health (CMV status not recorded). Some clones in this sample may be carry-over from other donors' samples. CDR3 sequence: CASSEGLAGGTLGTDTQYF. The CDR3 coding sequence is TGTGCCAGCAGCGAGGGACTAGCGGGGGGGACGTTGGGCACAGATACGCAGTATTTT.